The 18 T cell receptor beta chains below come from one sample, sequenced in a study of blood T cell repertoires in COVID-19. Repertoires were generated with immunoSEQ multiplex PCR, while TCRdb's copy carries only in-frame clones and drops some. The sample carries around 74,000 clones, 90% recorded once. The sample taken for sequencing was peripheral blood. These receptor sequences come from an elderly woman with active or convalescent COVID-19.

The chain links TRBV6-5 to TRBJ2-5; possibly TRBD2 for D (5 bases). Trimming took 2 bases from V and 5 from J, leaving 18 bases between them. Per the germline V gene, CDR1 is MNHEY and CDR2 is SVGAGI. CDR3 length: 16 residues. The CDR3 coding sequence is TGTGCCAGCAGTTACAGACCTCGCGGAGGTACTGAGACCCAGTACTTC. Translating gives CASSYRPRGGTETQYF.

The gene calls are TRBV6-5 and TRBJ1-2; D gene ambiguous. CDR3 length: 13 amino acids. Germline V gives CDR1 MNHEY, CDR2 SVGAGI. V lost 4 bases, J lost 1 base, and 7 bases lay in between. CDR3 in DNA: TGTGCCAGCAGTTTTCAGGTTAACTATGGCTACACCTTC. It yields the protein CASSFQVNYGYTF.

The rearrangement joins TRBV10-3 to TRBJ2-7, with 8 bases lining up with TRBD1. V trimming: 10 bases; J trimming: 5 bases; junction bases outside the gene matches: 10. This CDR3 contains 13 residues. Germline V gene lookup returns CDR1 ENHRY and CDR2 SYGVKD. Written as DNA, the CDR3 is TGTGCCACCAGACAGGGGAATTCAAACGAGCAGTACTTC. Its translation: CATRQGNSNEQYF.

CDR3 loop: CASSYWNRGGTEAFF. The CDR3, as DNA: TGTGCCAGCAGTTACTGGAACAGGGGGGGCACTGAAGCTTTCTTT. This sequence joins TRBV6-5 and TRBJ1-1; 8 bases match TRBD1. Germline CDR1 and CDR2: MNHEY and SVGAGI. The CDR3 length is 15 residues. Losses at the gene ends were 1 base for V and 4 bases for J; bases not matched to a gene: 5.

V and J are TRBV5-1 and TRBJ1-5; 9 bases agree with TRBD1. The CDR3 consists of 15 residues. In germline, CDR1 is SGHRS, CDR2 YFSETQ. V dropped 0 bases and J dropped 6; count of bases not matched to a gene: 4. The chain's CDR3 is CASSLGQGVGQPQHF. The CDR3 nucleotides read TGCGCCAGCAGCTTGGGACAGGGGGTGGGTCAGCCCCAGCATTTT.

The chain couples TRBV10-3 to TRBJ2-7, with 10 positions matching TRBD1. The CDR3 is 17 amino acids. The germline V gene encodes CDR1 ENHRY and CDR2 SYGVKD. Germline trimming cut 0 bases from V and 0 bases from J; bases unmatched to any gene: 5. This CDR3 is CAISESGWDRGSYEQYF. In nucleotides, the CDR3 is TGTGCCATCAGTGAGTCGGGATGGGACAGGGGCTCCTACGAGCAGTACTTC.

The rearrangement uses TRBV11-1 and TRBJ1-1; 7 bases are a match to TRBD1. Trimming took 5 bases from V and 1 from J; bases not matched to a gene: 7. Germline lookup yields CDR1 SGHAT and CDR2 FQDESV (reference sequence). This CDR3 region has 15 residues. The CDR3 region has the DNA TGTGCCAGCAGCCCCCGGACAGGCCGGAACACTGAAGCTTTCTTT. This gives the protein CASSPRTGRNTEAFF.

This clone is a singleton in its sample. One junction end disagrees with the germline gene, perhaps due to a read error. CDR3 coding DNA: TGCACCAGCAGCCTCTTCGGGGGGATCCAAGAGACCCAGTACTTC. It yields the protein CTSSLFGGIQETQYF. The gene calls are TRBV5-1 and TRBJ2-5; 7 bases agree with TRBD2. CDR3 size: 15 residues. From germline, CDR1 is SGHRS and CDR2 YFSETQ.

CDR3 in DNA: TGTGCCAGCAGTTACTCGGGACACCGAGAGACCCAGTACTTC. Its translation is CASSYSGHRETQYF. The chain is built from TRBV6-6 and TRBJ2-5; the D gene is possibly TRBD1 (6 bases). The germline V gene encodes CDR1 MNHNY and CDR2 SVGAGI (reference sequence). The ends were cut back, 0 bases at V and 4 bases at J, with 9 bases in the middle. The CDR3 has 14 amino acids.

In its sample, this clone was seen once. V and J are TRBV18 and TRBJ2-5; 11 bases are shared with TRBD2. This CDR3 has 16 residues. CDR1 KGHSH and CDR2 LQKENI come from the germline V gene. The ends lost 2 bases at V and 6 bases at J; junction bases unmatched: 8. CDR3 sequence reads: CASSPNRLAGGKTQYF. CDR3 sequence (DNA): TGTGCCAGCTCACCAAATCGGCTAGCGGGGGGAAAGACCCAGTACTTC.

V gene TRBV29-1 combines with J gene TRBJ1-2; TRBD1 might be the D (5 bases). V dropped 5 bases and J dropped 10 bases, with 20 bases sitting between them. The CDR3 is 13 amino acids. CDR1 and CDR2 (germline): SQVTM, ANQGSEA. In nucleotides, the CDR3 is TGCAGCGTTCTGCGGGACCCCGGTCAGTCCTACACCTTC. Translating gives CSVLRDPGQSYTF.

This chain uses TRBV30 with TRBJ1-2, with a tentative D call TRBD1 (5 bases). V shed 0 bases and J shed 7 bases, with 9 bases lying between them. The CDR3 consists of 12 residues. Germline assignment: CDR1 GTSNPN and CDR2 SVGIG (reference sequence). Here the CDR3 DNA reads TGTGCCTGGAGTGTCCAGGGTGCTGGCTACACCTTC. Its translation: CAWSVQGAGYTF.

CDR3 sequence (DNA): TGTGCCATCAGTGAGCATCAAGGGGCCTCCTACAATGAGCAGTTCTTC. It yields the protein CAISEHQGASYNEQFF. The chain couples TRBV10-3 to TRBJ2-1; tentatively, D is TRBD1 (5 bases). In germline, CDR1 is ENHRY, CDR2 SYGVKD. V lost 2 bases and J 0 bases, leaving 11 bases between the germline ends. This CDR3 has 16 amino acids.

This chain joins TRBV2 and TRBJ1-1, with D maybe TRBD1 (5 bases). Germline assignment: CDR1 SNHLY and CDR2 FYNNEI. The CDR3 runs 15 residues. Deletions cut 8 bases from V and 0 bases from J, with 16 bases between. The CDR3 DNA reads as TGTGCCAGCCCTTTACCCCACAGGATGAACACTGAAGCTTTCTTT. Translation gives CASPLPHRMNTEAFF.

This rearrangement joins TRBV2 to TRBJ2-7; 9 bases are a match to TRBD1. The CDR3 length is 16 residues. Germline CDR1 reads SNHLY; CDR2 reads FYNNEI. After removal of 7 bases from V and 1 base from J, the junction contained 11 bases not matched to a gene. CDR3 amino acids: CASKLAGTGKSYEQYF. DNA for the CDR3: TGTGCCAGCAAACTTGCCGGGACAGGGAAATCCTACGAGCAGTACTTC.

CDR3 sequence reads: CASSLAIYEQYF. CDR3 sequence (DNA): TGTGCCAGCAGCTTAGCTATCTACGAGCAGTACTTC. This chain links TRBV11-2 with TRBJ2-7; D not certain. CDR3 length equals 12 residues. V was cut by 1 base and J by 3 bases, with 4 bases left in between. CDR1 SGHAT and CDR2 FQNNGV come from the germline V gene.

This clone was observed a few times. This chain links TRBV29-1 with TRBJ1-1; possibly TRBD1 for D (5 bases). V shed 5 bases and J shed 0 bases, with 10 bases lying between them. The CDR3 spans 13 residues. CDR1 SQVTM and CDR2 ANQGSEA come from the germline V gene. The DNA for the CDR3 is TGCAGCGTTCACAGGAGCATGAACACTGAAGCTTTCTTT. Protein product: CSVHRSMNTEAFF.

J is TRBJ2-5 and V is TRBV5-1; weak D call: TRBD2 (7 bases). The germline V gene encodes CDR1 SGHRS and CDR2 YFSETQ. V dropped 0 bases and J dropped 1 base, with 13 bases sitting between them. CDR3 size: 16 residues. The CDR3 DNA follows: TGCGCCAGCAGCTTGGCTCGGGGGGCTCCCCAAGAGACCCAGTACTTC. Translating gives CASSLARGAPQETQYF.